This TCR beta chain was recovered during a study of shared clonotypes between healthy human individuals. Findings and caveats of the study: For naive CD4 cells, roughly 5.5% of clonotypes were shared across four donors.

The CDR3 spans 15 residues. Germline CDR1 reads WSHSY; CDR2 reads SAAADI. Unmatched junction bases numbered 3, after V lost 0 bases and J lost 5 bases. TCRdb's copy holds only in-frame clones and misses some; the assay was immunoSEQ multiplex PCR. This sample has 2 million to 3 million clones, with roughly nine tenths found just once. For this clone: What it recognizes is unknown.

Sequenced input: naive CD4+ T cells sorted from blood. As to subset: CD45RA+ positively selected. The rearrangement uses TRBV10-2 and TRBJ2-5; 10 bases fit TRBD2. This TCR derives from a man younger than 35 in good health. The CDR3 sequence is CASSESAGGAETQYF. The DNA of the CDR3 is TGCGCCAGCAGTGAGTCAGCGGGGGGGGCGGAGACCCAGTACTTC.